This TCR beta chain was found in a study of CD8 T cells in ankylosing spondylitis. Findings and limits, study-wide: It was reported that disease-linked clones were significantly enriched in matched ankylosing spondylitis synovial fluid. The study identified a TCR beta motif of fewer than 10 highly homologous variants that appeared characteristic of ankylosing spondylitis blood.

For this clonotype: Its target is not known.

TCRdb called the 5' RACE reads again in MiXCR, with one record for every CDR3 protein. The sample consists of more than 500,000 distinct CDR3 sequences, roughly 5.3% of them appearing once. The receptor was derived from a male donor with ankylosing spondylitis. Specimen: blood, either unsorted or a sorted T cell fraction (not recorded which).

The CDR3 here is CASSIPGQLNQPQHF. CDR3 sequence (DNA): TGTGCCAGCAGTATTCCGGGCCAGCTAAATCAGCCCCAGCATTTT. This sequence joins TRBV28 and TRBJ1-5; D is undetermined. Trimming shortened V by 5 bases and J by 4 bases, and 15 bases separated the two germline ends. The CDR3 totals 15 residues. Per the germline V gene, CDR1 is MDHEN and CDR2 is SYDVKM.